This T cell receptor (beta chain) was observed in a study of shared clonotypes between healthy human individuals. Assay used: immunoSEQ multiplex PCR; TCRdb lists only in-frame clones, some missing. The table records about 2.3 million clones, just over 90% of them present only once. Germline V gene sequence: CDR1 SGHVS, CDR2 FQNEAQ. CDR3 length: 15 residues. V was pared by 1 base and J by 1 base, with 10 bases between. Negatively enriched CD4+ T cells were divided by CD45RA into naive and memory. The sequencing input was naive CD4+ T cells from PBMCs. Subset reported: CD45RA+ positively selected. V usage is TRBV7-8 and J usage is TRBJ1-1; the D is unclear. This TCR came from a man aged 18 to 29 in good health. Some clones in this sample may be carry-over from other donors' samples. The DNA for the CDR3 is TGTGCCAGCAGCTTAGAAGGTGGATCGAACACTGAAGCTTTCTTT. It specifies CASSLEGGSNTEAFF.